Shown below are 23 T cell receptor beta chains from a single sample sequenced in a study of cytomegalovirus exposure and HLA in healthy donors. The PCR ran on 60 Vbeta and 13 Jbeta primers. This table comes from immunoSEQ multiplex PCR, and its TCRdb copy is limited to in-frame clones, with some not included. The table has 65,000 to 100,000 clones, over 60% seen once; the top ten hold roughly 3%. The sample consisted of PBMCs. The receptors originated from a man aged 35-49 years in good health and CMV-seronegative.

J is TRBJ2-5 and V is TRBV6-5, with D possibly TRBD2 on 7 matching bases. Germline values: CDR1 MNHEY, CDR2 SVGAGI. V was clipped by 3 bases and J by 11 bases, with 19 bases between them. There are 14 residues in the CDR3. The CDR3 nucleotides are TGTGCCAGCAGTTATGGGGGGCGGGGGTGGGAGCAGTACTTC. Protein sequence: CASSYGGRGWEQYF.

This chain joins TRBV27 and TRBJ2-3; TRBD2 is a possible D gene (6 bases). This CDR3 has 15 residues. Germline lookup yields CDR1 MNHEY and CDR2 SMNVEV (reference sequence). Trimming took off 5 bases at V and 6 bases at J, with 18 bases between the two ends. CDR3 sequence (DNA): TGTGCCAGCAGTCTCGCGCGGGGCGGGGCTGATACGCAGTATTTT. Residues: CASSLARGGADTQYF.

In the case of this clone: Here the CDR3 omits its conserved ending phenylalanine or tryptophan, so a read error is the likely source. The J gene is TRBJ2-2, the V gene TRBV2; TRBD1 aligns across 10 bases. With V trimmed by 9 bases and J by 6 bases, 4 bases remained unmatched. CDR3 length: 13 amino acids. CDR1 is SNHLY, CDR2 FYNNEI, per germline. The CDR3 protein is CARGDRGSGELFV. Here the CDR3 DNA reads TGTGCCAGGGGGGACAGGGGTTCCGGGGAGCTGTTTGTT.

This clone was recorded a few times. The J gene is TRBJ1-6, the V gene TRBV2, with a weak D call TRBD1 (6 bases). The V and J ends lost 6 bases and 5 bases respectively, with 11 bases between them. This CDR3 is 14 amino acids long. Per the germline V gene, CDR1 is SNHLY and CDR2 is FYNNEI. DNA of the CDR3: TGTGCCAGCAGAAATTCAGGGGATAATTCACCCCTCCACTTT. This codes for CASRNSGDNSPLHF. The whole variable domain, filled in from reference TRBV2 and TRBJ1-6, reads EPEVTQTPSHQVTQMGQEVILRCVPISNHLYFYWYRQILGQKVEFLVSFYNNEISEKSEIFDDQFSVERPDGSNFTLKIRSTKLEDSAMYFCASRNSGDNSPLHFGNGTRLTVT.

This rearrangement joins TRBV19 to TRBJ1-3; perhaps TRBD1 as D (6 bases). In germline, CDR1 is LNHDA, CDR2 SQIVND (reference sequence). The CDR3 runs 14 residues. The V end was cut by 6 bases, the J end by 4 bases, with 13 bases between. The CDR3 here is CASSRRGSGNTIYF. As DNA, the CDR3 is TGTGCCAGTAGCCGCAGGGGATCCGGAAACACCATATATTTT.

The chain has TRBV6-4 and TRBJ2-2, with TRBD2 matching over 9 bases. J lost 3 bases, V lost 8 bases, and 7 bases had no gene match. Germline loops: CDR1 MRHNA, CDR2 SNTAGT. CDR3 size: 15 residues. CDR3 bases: TGTGCCAGCGCGGCTAGCGGGGCCGACACCGGGGAGCTGTTTTTT. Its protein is CASAASGADTGELFF.

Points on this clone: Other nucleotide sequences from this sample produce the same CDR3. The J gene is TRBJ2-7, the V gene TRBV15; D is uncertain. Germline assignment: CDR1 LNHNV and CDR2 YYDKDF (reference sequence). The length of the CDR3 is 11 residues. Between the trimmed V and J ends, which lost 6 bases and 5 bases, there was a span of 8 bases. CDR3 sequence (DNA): TGTGCCACCAGAGTTGGCCACGAGCAGTACTTC. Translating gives CATRVGHEQYF. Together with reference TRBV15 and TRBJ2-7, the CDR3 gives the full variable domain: DAMVIQNPRYQVTQFGKPVTLSCSQTLNHNVMYWYQQKSSQAPKLLFHYYDKDFNNEADTPDNFQSRRPNTSFCFLDIRSPGLGDTAMYLCATRVGHEQYFGPGTRLTVT.

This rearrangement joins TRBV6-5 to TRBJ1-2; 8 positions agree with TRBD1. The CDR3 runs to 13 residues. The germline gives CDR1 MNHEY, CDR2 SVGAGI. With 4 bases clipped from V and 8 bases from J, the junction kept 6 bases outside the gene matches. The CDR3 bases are TGTGCCAGCAGTTTACTCCGGGACAGGGGCTACACCTTC. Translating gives CASSLLRDRGYTF.

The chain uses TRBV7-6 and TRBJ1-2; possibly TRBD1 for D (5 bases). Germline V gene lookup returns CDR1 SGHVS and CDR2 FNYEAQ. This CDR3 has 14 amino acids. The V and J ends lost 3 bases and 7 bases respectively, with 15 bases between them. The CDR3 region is CASSLNGGVGGYTF. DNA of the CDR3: TGTGCCAGCAGCTTGAATGGGGGGGTCGGTGGCTACACCTTC.

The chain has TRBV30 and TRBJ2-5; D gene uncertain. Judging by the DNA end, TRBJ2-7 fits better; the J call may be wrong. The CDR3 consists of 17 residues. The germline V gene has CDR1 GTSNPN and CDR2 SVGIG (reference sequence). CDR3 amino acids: CAWSVSPFRRSSYEQYF. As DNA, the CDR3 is TGTGCCTGGAGTGTATCCCCTTTCCGGAGAAGCTCCTACGAGCAGTACTTC.

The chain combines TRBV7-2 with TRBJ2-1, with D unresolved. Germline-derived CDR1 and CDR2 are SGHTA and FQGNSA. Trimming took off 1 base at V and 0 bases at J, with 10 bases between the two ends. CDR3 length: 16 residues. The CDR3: CASSLDRGGSYNEQFF. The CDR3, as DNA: TGTGCCAGCAGCTTAGACCGCGGTGGCTCCTACAATGAGCAGTTCTTC.

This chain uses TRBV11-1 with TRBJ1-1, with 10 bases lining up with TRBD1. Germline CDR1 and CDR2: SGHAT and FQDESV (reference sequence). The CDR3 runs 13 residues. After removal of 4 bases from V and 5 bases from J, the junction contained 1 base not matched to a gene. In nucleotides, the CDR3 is TGTGCCAGCAGCTGGGGACAGGGGACTGAAGCTTTCTTT. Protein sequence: CASSWGQGTEAFF. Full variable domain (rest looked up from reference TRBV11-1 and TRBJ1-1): EAEVAQSPRYKITEKSQAVAFWCDPISGHATLYWYRQILGQGPELLVQFQDESVVDDSQLPKDRFSAERLKGVDSTLKIQPAELGDSAMYLCASSWGQGTEAFFGQGTRLTVV.

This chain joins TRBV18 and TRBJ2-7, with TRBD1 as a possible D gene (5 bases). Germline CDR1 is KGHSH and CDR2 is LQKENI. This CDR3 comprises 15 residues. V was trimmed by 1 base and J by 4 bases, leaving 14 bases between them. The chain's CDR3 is CASSPLPRVGYEQYF. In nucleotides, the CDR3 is TGTGCCAGCTCACCACTTCCCAGGGTGGGTTACGAGCAGTACTTC. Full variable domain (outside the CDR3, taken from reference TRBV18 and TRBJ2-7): NAGVMQNPRHLVRRRGQEARLRCSPMKGHSHVYWYRQLPEEGLKFMVYLQKENIIDESGMPKERFSAEFPKEGPSILRIQQVVRGDSAAYFCASSPLPRVGYEQYFGPGTRLTVT.

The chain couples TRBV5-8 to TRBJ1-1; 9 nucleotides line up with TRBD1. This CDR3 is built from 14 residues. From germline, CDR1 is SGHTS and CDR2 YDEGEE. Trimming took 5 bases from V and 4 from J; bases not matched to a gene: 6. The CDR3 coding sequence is TGTGCCAGCAGTTCCCGACAGGGGGGCACTGAAGCTTTCTTT. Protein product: CASSSRQGGTEAFF.

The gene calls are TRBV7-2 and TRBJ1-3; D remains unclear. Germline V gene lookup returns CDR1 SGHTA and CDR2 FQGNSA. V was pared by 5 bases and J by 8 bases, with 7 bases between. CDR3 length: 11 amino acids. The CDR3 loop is CASSREYTIYF. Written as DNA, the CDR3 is TGTGCCAGCAGCCGAGAATACACCATATATTTT. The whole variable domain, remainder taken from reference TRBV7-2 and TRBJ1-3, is GAGVSQSPSNKVTEKGKDVELRCDPISGHTALYWYRQSLGQGLEFLIYFQGNSAPDKSGLPSDRFSAERTGGSVSTLTIQRTQQEDSAVYLCASSREYTIYFGEGSWLTVV.

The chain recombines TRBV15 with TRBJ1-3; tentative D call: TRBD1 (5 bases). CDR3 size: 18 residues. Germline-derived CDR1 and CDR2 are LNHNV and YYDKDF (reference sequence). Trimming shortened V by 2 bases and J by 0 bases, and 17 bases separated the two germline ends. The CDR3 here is CATSRSSRDSLSGNTIYF. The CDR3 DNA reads TGTGCCACCAGCAGATCCAGCCGGGACTCCCTCTCTGGAAACACCATATATTTT.

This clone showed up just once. CDR3 sequence reads: CASSVGDSAYEQYF. For the CDR3, the DNA is TGTGCCAGCAGCGTGGGGGACTCTGCCTACGAGCAGTACTTC. This chain connects TRBV9 to TRBJ2-7, with a weak D call TRBD2 (6 bases). This CDR3 contains 14 residues. V was cut by 2 bases and J by 2 bases, with 11 bases left in between. Germline V lookup: CDR1 SGDLS, CDR2 YYNGEE.

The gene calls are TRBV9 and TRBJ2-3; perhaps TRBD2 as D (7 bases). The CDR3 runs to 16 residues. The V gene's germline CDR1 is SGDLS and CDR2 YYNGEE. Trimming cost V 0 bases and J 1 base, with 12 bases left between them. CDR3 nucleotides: TGTGCCAGCAGCGTAGGACCGGGGGGCGGCACAGATACGCAGTATTTT. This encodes CASSVGPGGGTDTQYF.

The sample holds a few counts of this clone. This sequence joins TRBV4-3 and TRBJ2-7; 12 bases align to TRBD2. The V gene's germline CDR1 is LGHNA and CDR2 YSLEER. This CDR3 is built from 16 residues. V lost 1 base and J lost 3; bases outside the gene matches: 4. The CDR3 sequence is CASSQGLAGAGYEQYF. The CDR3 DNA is TGCGCCAGCAGCCAAGGACTAGCGGGGGCCGGCTACGAGCAGTACTTC.

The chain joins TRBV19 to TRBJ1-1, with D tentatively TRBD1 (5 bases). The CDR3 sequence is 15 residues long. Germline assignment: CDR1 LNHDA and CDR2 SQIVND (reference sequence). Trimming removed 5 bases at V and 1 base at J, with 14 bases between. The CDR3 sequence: CASSPLTAKNTEAFF. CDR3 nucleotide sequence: TGTGCCAGTAGTCCGTTGACAGCTAAGAACACTGAAGCTTTCTTT. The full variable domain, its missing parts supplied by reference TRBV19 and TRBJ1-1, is DGGITQSPKYLFRKEGQNVTLSCEQNLNHDAMYWYRQDPGQGLRLIYYSQIVNDFQKGDIAEGYSVSREKKESFPLTVTSAQKNPTAFYLCASSPLTAKNTEAFFGQGTRLTVV.

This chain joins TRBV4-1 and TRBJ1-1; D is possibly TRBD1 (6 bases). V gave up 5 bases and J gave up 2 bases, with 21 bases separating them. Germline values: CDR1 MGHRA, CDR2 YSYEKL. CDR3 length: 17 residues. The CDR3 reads CASSTPPIQGPNTEAFF. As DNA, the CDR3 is TGCGCCAGCAGCACCCCCCCGATACAGGGCCCAAACACTGAAGCTTTCTTT.

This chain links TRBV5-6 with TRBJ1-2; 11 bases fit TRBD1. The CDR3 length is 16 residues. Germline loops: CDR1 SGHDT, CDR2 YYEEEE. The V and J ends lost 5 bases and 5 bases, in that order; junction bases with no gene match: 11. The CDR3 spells CASRDTGTGGSYGYTF. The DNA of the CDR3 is TGTGCCAGCAGGGATACCGGGACAGGGGGATCGTATGGCTACACCTTC.

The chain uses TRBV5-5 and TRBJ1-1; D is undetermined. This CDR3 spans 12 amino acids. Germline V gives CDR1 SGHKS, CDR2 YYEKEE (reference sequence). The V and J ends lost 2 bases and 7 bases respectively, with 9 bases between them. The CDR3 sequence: CASSFGWSEAFF. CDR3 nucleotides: TGTGCCAGCAGCTTTGGTTGGAGTGAAGCTTTCTTT.